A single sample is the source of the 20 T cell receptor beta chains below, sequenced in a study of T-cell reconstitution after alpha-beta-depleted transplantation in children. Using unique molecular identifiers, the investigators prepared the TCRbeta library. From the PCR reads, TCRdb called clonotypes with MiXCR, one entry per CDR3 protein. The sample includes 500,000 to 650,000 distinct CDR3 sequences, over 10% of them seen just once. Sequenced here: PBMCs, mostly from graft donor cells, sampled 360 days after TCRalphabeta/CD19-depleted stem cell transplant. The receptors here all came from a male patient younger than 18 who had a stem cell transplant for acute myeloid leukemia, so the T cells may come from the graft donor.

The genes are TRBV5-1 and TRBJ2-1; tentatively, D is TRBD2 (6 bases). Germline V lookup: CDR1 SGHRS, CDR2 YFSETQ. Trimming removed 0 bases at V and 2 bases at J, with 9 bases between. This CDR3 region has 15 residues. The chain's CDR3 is CASSLAGETYNEQFF. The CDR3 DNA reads TGCGCCAGCAGCTTGGCGGGGGAGACCTACAATGAGCAGTTCTTC.

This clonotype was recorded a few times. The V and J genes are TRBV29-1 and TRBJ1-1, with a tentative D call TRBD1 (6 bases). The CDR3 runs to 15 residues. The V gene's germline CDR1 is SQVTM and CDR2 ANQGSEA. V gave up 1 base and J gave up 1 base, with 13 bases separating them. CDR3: CSVEAGGRGNTEAFF. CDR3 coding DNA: TGCAGCGTTGAAGCTGGAGGCAGGGGGAACACTGAAGCTTTCTTT.

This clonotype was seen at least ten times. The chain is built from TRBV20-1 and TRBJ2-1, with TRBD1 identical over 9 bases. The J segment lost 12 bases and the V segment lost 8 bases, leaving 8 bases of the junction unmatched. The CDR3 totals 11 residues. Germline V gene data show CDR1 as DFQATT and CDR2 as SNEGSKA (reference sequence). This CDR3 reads CSKQGAGWQFF. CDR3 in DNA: TGCAGTAAACAGGGGGCCGGGTGGCAGTTCTTC.

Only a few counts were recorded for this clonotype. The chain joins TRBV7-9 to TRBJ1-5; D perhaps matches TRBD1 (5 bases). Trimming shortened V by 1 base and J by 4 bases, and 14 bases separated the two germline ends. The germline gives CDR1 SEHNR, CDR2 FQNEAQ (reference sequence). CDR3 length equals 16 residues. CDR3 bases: TGTGCCAGCAGCTTAGAACAAGGGGCTTGGAATCAGCCCCAGCATTTT. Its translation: CASSLEQGAWNQPQHF. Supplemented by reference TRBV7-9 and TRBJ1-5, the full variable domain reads DTGVSQNPRHKITKRGQNVTFRCDPISEHNRLYWYRQTLGQGPEFLTYFQNEAQLEKSRLLSDRFSAERPKGSFSTLEIQRTEQGDSAMYLCASSLEQGAWNQPQHFGDGTRLSIL.

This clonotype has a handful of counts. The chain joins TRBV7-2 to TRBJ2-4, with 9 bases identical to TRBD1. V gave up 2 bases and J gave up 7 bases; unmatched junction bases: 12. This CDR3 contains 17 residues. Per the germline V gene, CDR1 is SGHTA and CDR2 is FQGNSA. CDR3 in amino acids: CASSLTSGQGIGNIQYF. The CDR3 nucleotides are TGTGCCAGCAGCTTAACCTCCGGACAGGGGATCGGGAACATTCAGTACTTC.

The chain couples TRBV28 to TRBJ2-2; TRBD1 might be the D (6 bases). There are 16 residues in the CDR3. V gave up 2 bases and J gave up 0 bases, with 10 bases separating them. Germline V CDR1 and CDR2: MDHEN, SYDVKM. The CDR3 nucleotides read TGTGCCAGCAGTTTACTAGACAGGACGAACACCGGGGAGCTGTTTTTT. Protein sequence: CASSLLDRTNTGELFF. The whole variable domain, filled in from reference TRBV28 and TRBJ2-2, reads DVKVTQSSRYLVKRTGEKVFLECVQDMDHENMFWYRQDPGLGLRLIYFSYDVKMKEKGDIPEGYSVSREKKERFSLILESASTNQTSMYLCASSLLDRTNTGELFFGEGSRLTVL.

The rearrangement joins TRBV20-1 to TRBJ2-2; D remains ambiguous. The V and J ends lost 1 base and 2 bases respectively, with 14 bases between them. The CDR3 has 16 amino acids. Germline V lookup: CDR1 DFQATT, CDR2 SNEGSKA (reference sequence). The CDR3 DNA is TGCAGTGCTAGAGTGCTTCCGGGCACTAACACCGGGGAGCTGTTTTTT. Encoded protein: CSARVLPGTNTGELFF.

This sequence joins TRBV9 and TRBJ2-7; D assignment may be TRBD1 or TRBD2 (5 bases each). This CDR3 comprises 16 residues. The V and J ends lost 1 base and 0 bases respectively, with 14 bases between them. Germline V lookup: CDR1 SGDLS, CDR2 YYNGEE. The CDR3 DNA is TGTGCCAGCAGCGTATATGGGGGATCCCCCTCCTACGAGCAGTACTTC. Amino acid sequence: CASSVYGGSPSYEQYF.

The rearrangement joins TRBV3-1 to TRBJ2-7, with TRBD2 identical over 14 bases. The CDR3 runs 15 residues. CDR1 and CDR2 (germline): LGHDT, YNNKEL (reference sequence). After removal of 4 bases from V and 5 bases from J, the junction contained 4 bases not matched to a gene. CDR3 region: CASSPGTSGSHEQYF. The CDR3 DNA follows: TGTGCCAGCAGCCCTGGGACTAGCGGGAGCCACGAGCAGTACTTC.

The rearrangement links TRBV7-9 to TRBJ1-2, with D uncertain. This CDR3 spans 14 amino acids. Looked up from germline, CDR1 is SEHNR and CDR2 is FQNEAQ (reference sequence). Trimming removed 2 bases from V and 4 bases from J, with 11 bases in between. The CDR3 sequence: CASSLPGSGYGYTF. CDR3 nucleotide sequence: TGTGCCAGCAGCTTACCGGGCTCGGGCTATGGCTACACCTTC.

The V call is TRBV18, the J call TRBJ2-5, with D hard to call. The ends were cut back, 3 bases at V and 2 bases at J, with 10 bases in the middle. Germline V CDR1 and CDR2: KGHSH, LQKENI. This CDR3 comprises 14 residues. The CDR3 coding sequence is TGTGCCAGCTCACCGTATGTCGGGCAAGAGACCCAGTACTTC. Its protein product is CASSPYVGQETQYF.

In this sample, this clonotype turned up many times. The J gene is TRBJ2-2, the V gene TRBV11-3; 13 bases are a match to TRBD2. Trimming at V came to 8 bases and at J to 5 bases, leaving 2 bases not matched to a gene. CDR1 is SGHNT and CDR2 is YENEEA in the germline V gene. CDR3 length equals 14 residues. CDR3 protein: CASRLAGGTGELFF. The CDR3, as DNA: TGTGCCAGCCGACTAGCGGGAGGAACCGGGGAGCTGTTTTTT.

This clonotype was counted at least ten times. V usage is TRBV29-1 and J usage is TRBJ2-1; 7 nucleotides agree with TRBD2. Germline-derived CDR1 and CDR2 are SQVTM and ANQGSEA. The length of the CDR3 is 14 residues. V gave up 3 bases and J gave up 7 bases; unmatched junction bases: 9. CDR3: CSVERLAAPNEQFF. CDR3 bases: TGCAGCGTTGAGAGGCTAGCGGCACCGAATGAGCAGTTCTTC.

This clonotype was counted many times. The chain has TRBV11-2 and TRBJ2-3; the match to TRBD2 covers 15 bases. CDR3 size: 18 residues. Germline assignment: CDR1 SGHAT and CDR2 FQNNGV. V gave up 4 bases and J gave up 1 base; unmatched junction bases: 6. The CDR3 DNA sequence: TGTGCCAGCAGCTCGGGACTAGCGGGAGGATGGGGCACAGATACGCAGTATTTT. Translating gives CASSSGLAGGWGTDTQYF. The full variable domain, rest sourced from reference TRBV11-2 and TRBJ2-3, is EAGVAQSPRYKIIEKRQSVAFWCNPISGHATLYWYQQILGQGPKLLIQFQNNGVVDDSQLPKDRFSAERLKGVDSTLKIQPAKLEDSAVYLCASSSGLAGGWGTDTQYFGPGTRLTVL.

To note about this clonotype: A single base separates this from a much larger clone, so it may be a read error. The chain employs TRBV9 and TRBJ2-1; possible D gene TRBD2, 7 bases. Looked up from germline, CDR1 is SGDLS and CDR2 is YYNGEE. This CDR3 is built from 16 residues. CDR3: CDSSVGGTTRGNEQFF. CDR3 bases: TGTGACAGCAGCGTGGGGGGGACAACTCGAGGCAATGAGCAGTTCTTC.

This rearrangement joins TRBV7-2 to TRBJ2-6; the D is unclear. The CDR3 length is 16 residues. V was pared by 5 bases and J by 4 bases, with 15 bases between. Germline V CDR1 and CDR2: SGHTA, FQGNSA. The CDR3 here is CASSHVPQAGANVLTF. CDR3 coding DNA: TGTGCCAGCAGCCACGTCCCTCAGGCCGGGGCCAACGTCCTGACTTTC.

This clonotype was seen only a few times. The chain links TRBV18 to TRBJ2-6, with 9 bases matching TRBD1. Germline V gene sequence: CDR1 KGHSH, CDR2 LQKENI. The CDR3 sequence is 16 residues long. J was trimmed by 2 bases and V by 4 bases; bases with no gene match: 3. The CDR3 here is CASSLNRGPGANVLTF. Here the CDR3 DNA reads TGTGCCAGCTCACTCAACAGGGGGCCTGGGGCCAACGTCCTGACTTTC.

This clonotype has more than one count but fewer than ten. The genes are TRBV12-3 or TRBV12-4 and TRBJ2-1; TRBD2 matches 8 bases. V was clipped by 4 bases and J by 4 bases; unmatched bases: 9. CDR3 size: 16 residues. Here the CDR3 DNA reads TGTGCCAGCAGTTCCCCAGCGGGAGTGGCGTACAATGAGCAGTTCTTC. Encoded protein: CASSSPAGVAYNEQFF.

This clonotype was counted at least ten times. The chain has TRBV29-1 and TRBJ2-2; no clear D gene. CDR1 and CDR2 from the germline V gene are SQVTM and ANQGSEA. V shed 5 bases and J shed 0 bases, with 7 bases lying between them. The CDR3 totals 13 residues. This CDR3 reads CSVRTSNTGELFF. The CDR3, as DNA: TGCAGCGTTAGGACCTCGAACACCGGGGAGCTGTTTTTT.

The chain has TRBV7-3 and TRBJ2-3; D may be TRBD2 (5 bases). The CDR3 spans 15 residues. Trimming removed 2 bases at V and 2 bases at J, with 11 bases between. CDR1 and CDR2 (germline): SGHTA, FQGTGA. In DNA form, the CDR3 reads TGTGCCAGCAGCTTACGGGCGGGTCCCACAGATACGCAGTATTTT. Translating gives CASSLRAGPTDTQYF. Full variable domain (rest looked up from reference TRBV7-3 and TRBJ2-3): GAGVSQTPSNKVTEKGKYVELRCDPISGHTALYWYRQSLGQGPEFLIYFQGTGAADDSGLPNDRFFAVRPEGSVSTLKIQRTERGDSAVYLCASSLRAGPTDTQYFGPGTRLTVL.